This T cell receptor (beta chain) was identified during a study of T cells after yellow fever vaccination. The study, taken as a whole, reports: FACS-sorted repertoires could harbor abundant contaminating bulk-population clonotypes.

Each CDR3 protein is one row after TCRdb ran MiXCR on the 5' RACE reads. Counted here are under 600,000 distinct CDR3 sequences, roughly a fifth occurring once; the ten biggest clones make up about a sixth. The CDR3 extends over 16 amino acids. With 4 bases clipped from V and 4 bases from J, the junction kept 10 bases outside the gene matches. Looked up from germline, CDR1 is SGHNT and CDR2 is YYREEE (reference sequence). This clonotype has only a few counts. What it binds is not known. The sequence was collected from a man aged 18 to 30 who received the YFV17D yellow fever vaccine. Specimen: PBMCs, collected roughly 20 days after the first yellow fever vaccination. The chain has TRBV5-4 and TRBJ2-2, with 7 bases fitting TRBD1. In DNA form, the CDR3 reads TGTGCCAGCAGCCCTGGTGGGACAGCTGGCACCGGGGAGCTGTTTTTT. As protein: CASSPGGTAGTGELFF.